The clone carrying this TCR beta chain was observed many times. Its cognate antigen is unknown. This sample was taken from a study of T cells after yellow fever vaccination. 5'RACE template switching generated TCR cDNA, adding a universal primer site and UMIs. MiXCR, applied by TCRdb to the 5' RACE reads, yields one record per CDR3 protein. This table has around 100,000 distinct CDR3 sequences, 8% to 9.5% appearing once. Study results and caveats: Post-booster repertoires again held most primary-vaccination clones (approximately 96% CD4, 85% to 90% CD8). Clonotypes appearing in both CD4 and CD8 compartments existed, and their share was small.

V lost 4 bases and J lost 2, with 12 bases in between. CDR1 is MNHEY, CDR2 SMNVEV, per germline (reference sequence). The length of the CDR3 is 14 residues. The sequencing used CD8+ T cells sorted from PBMCs, collected 45 days after the yellow fever booster vaccination. The rearrangement uses TRBV27 and TRBJ2-7; D might be TRBD2 (5 bases). This clonotype was obtained from a man aged 25-40 years who received the YFV17D yellow fever vaccine. This chain's CDR3 is CASSSGLGAYEQYF. The CDR3 nucleotides read TGTGCCAGCAGTTCCGGACTGGGAGCCTACGAGCAGTACTTC.